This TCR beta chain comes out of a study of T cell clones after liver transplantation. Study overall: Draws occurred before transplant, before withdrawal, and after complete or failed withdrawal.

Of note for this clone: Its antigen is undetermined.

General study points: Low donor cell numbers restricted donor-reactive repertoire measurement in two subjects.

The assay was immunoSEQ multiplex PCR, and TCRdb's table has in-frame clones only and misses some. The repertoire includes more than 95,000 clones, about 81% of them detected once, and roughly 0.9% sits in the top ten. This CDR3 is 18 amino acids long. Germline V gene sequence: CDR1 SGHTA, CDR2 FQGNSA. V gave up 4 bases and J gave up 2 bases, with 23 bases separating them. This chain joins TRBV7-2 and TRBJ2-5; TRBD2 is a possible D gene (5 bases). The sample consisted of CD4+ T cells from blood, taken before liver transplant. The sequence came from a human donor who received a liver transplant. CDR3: CASSYWPLAERPQETQYF. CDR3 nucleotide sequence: TGTGCCAGCAGCTACTGGCCTCTCGCGGAGCGGCCTCAAGAGACCCAGTACTTC.